This T cell receptor beta chain was profiled in a study of blood T cells in healthy people across ages. V lost 11 bases, J lost 0 bases, and 13 bases lay in between. This CDR3 contains 13 residues. Germline CDR1 MDHEN, CDR2 SYDVKM. With a J-beta primer mix and a sample-barcoded 5' primer, a second PCR ran about 6 to 11 cycles. From the 5' RACE reads, TCRdb called clonotypes with MiXCR, one entry per CDR3 protein. The sample consists of roughly 2 million distinct CDR3 sequences, roughly 52% of them appearing once. The chain couples TRBV28 to TRBJ1-2; the D is unclear. This TCR was sampled from a woman in her thirties or forties in good health. Material for sequencing was blood. The CDR3 loop reads CACGDRANYGYTF. CDR3 bases: TGTGCCTGCGGCGACCGAGCTAACTATGGCTACACCTTC.